Detailed here is one T cell receptor beta chain. This CDR3 has 15 residues. Trimming shortened V by 3 bases and J by 0 bases, and 10 bases separated the two germline ends. Germline lookup yields CDR1 SGDLS and CDR2 YYNGEE. MiXCR, run by TCRdb on the reads, gives a single entry per CDR3 protein. The table includes fewer than 550,000 distinct CDR3 sequences, approximately 33% detected once. The data derive from a study of T cell repertoires in cytomegalovirus infection. Study summary: Signatures in public TCR beta sequences pointed to both CMV infection and matching HLA type.

The rearrangement joins TRBV9 to TRBJ1-5; D not certain. Source material: PBMCs. This TCR was recovered from a human donor in good health (CMV status not recorded). Some clones in this sample may be carry-over from other donors' samples. The DNA of the CDR3 is TGTGCCAGCAGCGCTGGCGGGCATAGCAATCAGCCCCAGCATTTT. This gives the protein CASSAGGHSNQPQHF.